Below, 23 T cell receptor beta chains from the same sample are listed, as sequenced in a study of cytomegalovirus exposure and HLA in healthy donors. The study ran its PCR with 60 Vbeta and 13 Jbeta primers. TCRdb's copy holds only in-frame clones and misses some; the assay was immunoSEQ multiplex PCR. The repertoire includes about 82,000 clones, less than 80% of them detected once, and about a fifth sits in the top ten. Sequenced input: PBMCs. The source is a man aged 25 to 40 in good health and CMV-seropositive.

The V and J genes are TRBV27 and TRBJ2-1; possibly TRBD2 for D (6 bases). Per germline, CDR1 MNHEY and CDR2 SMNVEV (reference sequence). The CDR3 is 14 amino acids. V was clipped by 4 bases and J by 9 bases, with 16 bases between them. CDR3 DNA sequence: TGTGCCAGCAGTTCCCCCGGGACTCCCCGTGAGCAGTTCTTC. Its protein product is CASSSPGTPREQFF.

CDR3 DNA: TGTGCCAGCAGTGAGGAACAGTCGATGAACACTGAAGCTTTCTTT. This codes for CASSEEQSMNTEAFF. The J gene is TRBJ1-1, the V gene TRBV25-1; D gene ambiguous. V was shortened by 3 bases and J by 0 bases, with 11 bases between the two germline ends. Per the germline V gene, CDR1 is MGHDK and CDR2 is SYGVNS. The CDR3 totals 15 residues.

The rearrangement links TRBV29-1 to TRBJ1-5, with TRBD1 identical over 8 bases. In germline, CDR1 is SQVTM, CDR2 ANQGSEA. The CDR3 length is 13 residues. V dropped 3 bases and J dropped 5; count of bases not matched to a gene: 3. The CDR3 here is CSVDTGGDQPQHF. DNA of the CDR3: TGCAGCGTTGATACAGGGGGGGATCAGCCCCAGCATTTT.

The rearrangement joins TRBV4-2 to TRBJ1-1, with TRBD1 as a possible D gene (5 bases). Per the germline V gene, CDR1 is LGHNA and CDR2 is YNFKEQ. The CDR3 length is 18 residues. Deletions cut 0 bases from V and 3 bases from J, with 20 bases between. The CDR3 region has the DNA TGTGCCAGCAGCCAAGACCCGTGGGAGGGGCCTAGGGACACTGAAGCTTTCTTT. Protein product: CASSQDPWEGPRDTEAFF.

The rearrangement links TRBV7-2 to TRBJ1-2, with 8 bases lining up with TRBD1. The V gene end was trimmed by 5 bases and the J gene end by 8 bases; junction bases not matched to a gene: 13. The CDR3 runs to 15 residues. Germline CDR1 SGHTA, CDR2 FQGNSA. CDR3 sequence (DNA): TGTGCCAGCAGCCCGAGTTCGACAGGGGCAAAGGGCTACACCTTC. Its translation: CASSPSSTGAKGYTF. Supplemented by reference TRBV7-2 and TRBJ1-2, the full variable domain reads GAGVSQSPSNKVTEKGKDVELRCDPISGHTALYWYRQSLGQGLEFLIYFQGNSAPDKSGLPSDRFSAERTGGSVSTLTIQRTQQEDSAVYLCASSPSSTGAKGYTFGSGTRLTVV.

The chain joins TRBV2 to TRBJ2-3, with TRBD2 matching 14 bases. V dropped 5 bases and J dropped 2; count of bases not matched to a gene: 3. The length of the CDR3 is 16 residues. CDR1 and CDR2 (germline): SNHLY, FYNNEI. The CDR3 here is CASSRLAGGSTDTQYF. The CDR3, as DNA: TGTGCCAGCAGTAGACTAGCGGGGGGGTCCACAGATACGCAGTATTTT.

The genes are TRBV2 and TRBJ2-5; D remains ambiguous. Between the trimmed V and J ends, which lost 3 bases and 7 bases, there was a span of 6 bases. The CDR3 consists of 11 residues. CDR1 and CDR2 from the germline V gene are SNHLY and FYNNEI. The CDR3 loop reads CASSDRGTQYF. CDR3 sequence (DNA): TGTGCCAGCAGTGATCGAGGGACCCAGTACTTC.

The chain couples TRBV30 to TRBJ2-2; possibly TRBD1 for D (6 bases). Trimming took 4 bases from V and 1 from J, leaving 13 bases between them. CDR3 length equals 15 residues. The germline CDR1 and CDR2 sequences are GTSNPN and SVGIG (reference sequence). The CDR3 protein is CAWNLQGKNTGELFF. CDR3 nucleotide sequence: TGTGCCTGGAACCTACAGGGAAAGAACACCGGGGAGCTGTTTTTT.

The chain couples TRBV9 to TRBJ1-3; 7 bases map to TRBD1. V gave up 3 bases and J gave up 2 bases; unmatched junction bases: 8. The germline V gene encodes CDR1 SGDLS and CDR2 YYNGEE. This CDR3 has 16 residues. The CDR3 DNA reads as TGTGCCAGCAGCGCCAGACAGGGCTCCCCTGGAAACACCATATATTTT. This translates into CASSARQGSPGNTIYF.

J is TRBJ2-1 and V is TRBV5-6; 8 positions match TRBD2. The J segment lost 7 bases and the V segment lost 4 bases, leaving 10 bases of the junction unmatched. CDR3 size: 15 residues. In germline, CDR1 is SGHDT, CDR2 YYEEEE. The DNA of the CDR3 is TGTGCCAGCAGCGGCCTAGCGGGCGCGGTTAATGAGCAGTTCTTC. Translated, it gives CASSGLAGAVNEQFF.

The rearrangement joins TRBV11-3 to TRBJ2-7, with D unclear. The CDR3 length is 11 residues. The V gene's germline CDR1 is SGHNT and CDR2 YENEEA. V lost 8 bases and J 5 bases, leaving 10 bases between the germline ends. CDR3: CASRSGHEQYF. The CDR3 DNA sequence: TGTGCCAGCCGCTCCGGTCACGAGCAGTACTTC.

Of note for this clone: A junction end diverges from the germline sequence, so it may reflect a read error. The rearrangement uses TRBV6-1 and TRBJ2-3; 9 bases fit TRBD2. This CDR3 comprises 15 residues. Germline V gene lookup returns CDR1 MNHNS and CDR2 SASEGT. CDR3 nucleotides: TGTGCCAGCAGTCCTCCGGGGCGGGAGGGCCGGGATCAGAATTTT. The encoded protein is CASSPPGREGRDQNF.

CDR3 sequence reads: CASRTGLATYEQYF. The CDR3 region has the DNA TGTGCCAGCAGAACCGGGCTAGCCACCTACGAGCAGTACTTC. V usage is TRBV28 and J usage is TRBJ2-7, with D tentatively TRBD2 (5 bases). Germline values: CDR1 MDHEN, CDR2 SYDVKM. The CDR3 consists of 14 residues. V lost 6 bases and J 2 bases, leaving 14 bases between the germline ends.

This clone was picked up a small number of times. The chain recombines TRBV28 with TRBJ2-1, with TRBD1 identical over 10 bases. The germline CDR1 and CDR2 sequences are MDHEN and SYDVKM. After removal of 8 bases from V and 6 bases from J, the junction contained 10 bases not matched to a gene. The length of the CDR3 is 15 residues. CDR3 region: CASPPGTGDFNEQFF. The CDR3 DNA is TGTGCCAGCCCGCCGGGGACAGGGGACTTCAATGAGCAGTTCTTC.

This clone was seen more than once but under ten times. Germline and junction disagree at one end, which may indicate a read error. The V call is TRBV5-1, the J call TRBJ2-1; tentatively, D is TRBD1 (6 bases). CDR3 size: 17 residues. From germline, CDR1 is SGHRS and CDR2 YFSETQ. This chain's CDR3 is CASSLYVHPGRDNEQFF. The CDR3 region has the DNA TGCGCCAGCAGCTTATACGTACATCCCGGCCGGGACAACGAGCAGTTCTTC. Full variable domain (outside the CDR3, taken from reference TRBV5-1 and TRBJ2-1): KAGVTQTPRYLIKTRGQQVTLSCSPISGHRSVSWYQQTPGQGLQFLFEYFSETQRNKGNFPGRFSGRQFSNSRSEMNVSTLELGDSALYLCASSLYVHPGRDNEQFFGPGTRLTVL.

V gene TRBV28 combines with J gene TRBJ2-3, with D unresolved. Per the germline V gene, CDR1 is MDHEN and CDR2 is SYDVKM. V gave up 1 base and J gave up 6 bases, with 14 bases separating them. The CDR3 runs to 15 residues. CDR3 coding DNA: TGTGCCAGCAGTTTATCAAGCGTCCTGAGGGATACGCAGTATTTT. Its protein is CASSLSSVLRDTQYF.

CDR3 nucleotide sequence: TGCGCCAGCAGCCCAGTCGGACAGGTCAGCACAGATACGCAGTATTTT. As protein: CASSPVGQVSTDTQYF. The V and J genes are TRBV4-1 and TRBJ2-3, with TRBD1 matching 7 bases. CDR3 size: 16 residues. CDR1 MGHRA and CDR2 YSYEKL come from the germline V gene. Trimming at V came to 4 bases and at J to 0 bases, leaving 7 bases not matched to a gene.

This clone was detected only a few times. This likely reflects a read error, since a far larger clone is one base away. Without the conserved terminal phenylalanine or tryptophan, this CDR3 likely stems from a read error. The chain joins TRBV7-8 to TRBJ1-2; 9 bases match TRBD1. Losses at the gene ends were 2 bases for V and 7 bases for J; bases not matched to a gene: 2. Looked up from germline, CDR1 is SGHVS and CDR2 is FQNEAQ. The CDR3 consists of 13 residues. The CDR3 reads CASSLYRGLGYTY. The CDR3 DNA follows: TGTGCCAGCAGCTTATACAGGGGGCTTGGCTACACCTAC.

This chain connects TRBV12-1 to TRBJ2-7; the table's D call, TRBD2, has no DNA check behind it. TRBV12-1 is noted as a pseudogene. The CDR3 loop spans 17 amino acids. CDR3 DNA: TGTGCCAGCAGCCCGCCGGGGAGGCGGGAGGCCTCCTACGAGCAGTACTTC. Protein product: CASSPPGRREASYEQYF.

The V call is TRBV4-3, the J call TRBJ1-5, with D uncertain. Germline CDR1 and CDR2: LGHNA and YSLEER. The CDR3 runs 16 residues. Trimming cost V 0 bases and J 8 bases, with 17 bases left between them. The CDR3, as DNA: TGCGCCAGCAGCCAAGAACCCCCCCCCGGAGAGGAGCCCCAGCATTTT. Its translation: CASSQEPPPGEEPQHF.

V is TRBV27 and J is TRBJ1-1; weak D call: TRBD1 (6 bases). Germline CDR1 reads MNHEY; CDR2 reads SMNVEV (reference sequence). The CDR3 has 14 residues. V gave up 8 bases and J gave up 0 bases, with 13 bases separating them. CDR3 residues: CASQPTGMNTEAFF. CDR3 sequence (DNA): TGTGCCAGCCAACCGACAGGAATGAACACTGAAGCTTTCTTT.

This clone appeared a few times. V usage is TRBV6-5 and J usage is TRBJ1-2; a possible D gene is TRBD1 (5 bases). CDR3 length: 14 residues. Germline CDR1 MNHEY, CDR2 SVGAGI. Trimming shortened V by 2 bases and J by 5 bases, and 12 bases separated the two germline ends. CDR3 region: CASSYVQAPYGYTF. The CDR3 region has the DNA TGTGCCAGCAGTTACGTACAGGCCCCATATGGCTACACCTTC.

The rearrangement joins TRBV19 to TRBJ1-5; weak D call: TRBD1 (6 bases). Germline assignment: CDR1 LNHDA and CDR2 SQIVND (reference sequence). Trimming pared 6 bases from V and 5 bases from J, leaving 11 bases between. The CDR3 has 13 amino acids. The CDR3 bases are TGTGCCAGTAGGCGACAGGTCGATCAGCCCCAGCATTTT. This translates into CASRRQVDQPQHF. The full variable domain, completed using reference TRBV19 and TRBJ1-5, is DGGITQSPKYLFRKEGQNVTLSCEQNLNHDAMYWYRQDPGQGLRLIYYSQIVNDFQKGDIAEGYSVSREKKESFPLTVTSAQKNPTAFYLCASRRQVDQPQHFGDGTRLSIL.